This is a list of T cell receptor beta chains from one sample in a study of blood T cell repertoires in COVID-19. Clones were sequenced by immunoSEQ multiplex PCR, and TCRdb holds only the in-frame ones, with some missing. The sample has about 180,000 clones, about 86% seen once. The source material was peripheral blood. The source of these receptors is a woman between 25 and 40 years old with active or convalescent COVID-19. Both conserved end residues are part of each CDR3. D genes are given only for firm matches. Part of the rows lack a size; the others show once, few, many or a class for expanded clones.

J gene,clone size,D gene,CDR3 length,V gene,CDR3 DNA,CDR3 protein
TRBJ2-6,-,TRBD2,16,TRBV3-1/TRBV3-2,TGTGCCAGCAGCTTGGGCGGGGGCTCTGGGGCCAACGTCCTGACTTTC,CASSLGGGSGANVLTF
TRBJ2-1,-,TRBD2,12,TRBV3-1/TRBV3-2,TGTGCCAGCAGCCGAGGGGAGGGTGAGCAGTTCTTC,CASSRGEGEQFF
TRBJ1-3,once,-,16,TRBV19,TGTGCCAGTAGAAACAGGCGACCCTCCTCTGGAAACACCATATATTTT,CASRNRRPSSGNTIYF
TRBJ2-3,-,TRBD1,17,TRBV7-9,TGTGCCAGCAGCCCCTTCCAGACAGGGTTTAGCACAGATACGCAGTATTTT,CASSPFQTGFSTDTQYF
TRBJ2-5,-,-,14,TRBV19,TGTGCCAGTAGTACCGTACAGGCTAAAGAGACCCAGTACTTC,CASSTVQAKETQYF
TRBJ1-4,-,-,14,TRBV5-6,TGTGCCAGCAGCTTGAACAGGTTGAGAGAAAAACTGTTTTTT,CASSLNRLREKLFF
TRBJ1-3,-,-,15,TRBV6-5,TGTGCCAGCAGTTACGAGGGATCTCCTGGAAACACCATATATTTT,CASSYEGSPGNTIYF
TRBJ1-2,-,-,13,TRBV7-9,TGTGCCAGCAGCCCTACAGGGATTAATGGCTACACCTTC,CASSPTGINGYTF
TRBJ1-1,-,TRBD1,15,TRBV27,TGTGCCAGCAGTTCCCCGACAGGGGCTTACACTGAAGCTTTCTTT,CASSSPTGAYTEAFF
TRBJ1-1,-,-,15,TRBV5-1,TGCGCCAGCAGCGACCGCAGGGGACATACCACTGAAGCTTTCTTT,CASSDRRGHTTEAFF
TRBJ1-2,few,-,14,TRBV7-9,TGTGCCAGCAGCTTAAAAGATGTCGGGGATGGCTACACCTTC,CASSLKDVGDGYTF
TRBJ2-1,-,-,15,TRBV2,TGTGCCAGCAGCGACGCCCGAGGGTCGGGCAATGAGCAGTTCTTC,CASSDARGSGNEQFF
TRBJ1-3,-,-,16,TRBV11-3,TGTGCCAGCAGCTACCATAGATTACTCTCTGGAAACACCATATATTTT,CASSYHRLLSGNTIYF
TRBJ1-2,-,-,13,TRBV18,TGTGCCAGTTCACGGGAGGCTAACTATGGCTACACCTTC,CASSREANYGYTF
TRBJ2-1,-,TRBD1,15,TRBV15,TGTGCCACCAGCACCGGACAGGGAGGCTACAATGAGCAGTTCTTC,CATSTGQGGYNEQFF
TRBJ2-2,-,-,12,TRBV10-3,TGTGCCATCACCAGAAACACCGGGGAGCTGTTTTTT,CAITRNTGELFF
TRBJ2-6,-,-,16,TRBV2,TGTGCCAGCAGTGTCCAGGGCCTCTCTGGGGCCAACGTCCTGACTTTC,CASSVQGLSGANVLTF
TRBJ2-1,-,TRBD2,15,TRBV5-6,TGTGCCAGCAGCACGCCGGGACTAGCGTATCGTGAGCAGTTCTTC,CASSTPGLAYREQFF
TRBJ2-3,-,-,14,TRBV18,TGTGCCAGCTCACCAATAGGGGGGGCAGATACGCAGTATTTT,CASSPIGGADTQYF
TRBJ2-5,-,TRBD1,14,TRBV29-1,TGCAGCGACCTCAGGGGGCTTGACCAAGAGACCCAGTACTTC,CSDLRGLDQETQYF
TRBJ2-7,-,TRBD1,15,TRBV27,TGTGCCAGCAGTTCCAGTTCCGGGACAGCCTACGAGCAGTACTTC,CASSSSSGTAYEQYF
TRBJ1-2,-,-,13,TRBV19,TGTGCCACCAGCGGCAGATCTAACTATGGCTACACCTTC,CATSGRSNYGYTF
TRBJ1-1,-,TRBD1,14,TRBV19,TGTGCCAGTAGTAGCGGGACAGGGGGCAAAGGAGCTTTCTTT,CASSSGTGGKGAFF
TRBJ1-2,few,-,15,TRBV10-3,TGTGCCATCAGTGAGTCCCGGGGGGGCGGCTATGGCTACACCTTC,CAISESRGGGYGYTF
TRBJ1-2,-,TRBD1,14,TRBV9,TGTGCCAGCAGCGGGACAGGGATCCTCTATGGCTACACCTTC,CASSGTGILYGYTF
TRBJ2-7,-,-,15,TRBV5-4,TGTGCCAGCAGCTCTACGCTGGGGGCCTCCTACGAGCAGTACTTC,CASSSTLGASYEQYF
TRBJ2-3,-,-,15,TRBV24-1,TGTGCCACCAGTGATTTCGGACAACACACAGATACGCAGTATTTT,CATSDFGQHTDTQYF
TRBJ1-1,-,-,15,TRBV6-6,TGTGCCAGCAGTTTCTCCAGGGGCGTGGACACTGAAGCTTTCTTT,CASSFSRGVDTEAFF
TRBJ1-2,once,-,14,TRBV10-1,TGCGCCAGCAGTAGACAGGAGCGGAACTATGGCTACACCTTC,CASSRQERNYGYTF
TRBJ1-5,few,TRBD1,15,TRBV18,TGTGCCAGCTCACCGACAGGGTACGGCAATCAGCCCCAGCATTTT,CASSPTGYGNQPQHF
TRBJ1-2,few,-,14,TRBV11-2,TGTGCCAGCAGCCCACCCGGACAGAGGCGAGACTACACCTTC,CASSPPGQRRDYTF
TRBJ2-7,-,TRBD2,14,TRBV6-6,TGTGCCAGCAGTTACGAGGGAGGGCAGTACGAGCAGTACTTC,CASSYEGGQYEQYF
TRBJ2-2,-,-,16,TRBV5-1,TGCGCCAGCAGCTTGGAACGAACTACGAACACCGGGGAGCTGTTTTTT,CASSLERTTNTGELFF
TRBJ2-1,-,-,13,TRBV19,TGTGCCACCCGTTCGGGTTCCTACAATGAGCAGTTCTTC,CATRSGSYNEQFF
TRBJ1-2,-,TRBD1,14,TRBV6-5,TGTGCCAGCAGAGCTCCCAGGGGGTCGGGTGGCTACACCTTC,CASRAPRGSGGYTF
TRBJ1-6,once,-,12,TRBV28,TGTGCCAGCAGTTCCAAGAGTTCACCCCTCCACTTT,CASSSKSSPLHF
TRBJ2-1,once,-,15,TRBV11-2,TGTGCCAGCAACCCATCCGACGGAGATTACAATGAGCAGTTCTTC,CASNPSDGDYNEQFF
TRBJ2-1,-,-,18,TRBV27,TGTGCCAGCAGTTCTCCGGTTGATAGCGGAATTTCCTACAATGAGCAGTTCTTC,CASSSPVDSGISYNEQFF
TRBJ2-6,-,-,16,TRBV11-2,TGTGCCAGCAGCTCCGGGACTCGCTCTGGGGCCAACGTCCTGACTTTC,CASSSGTRSGANVLTF
TRBJ2-3,once,-,13,TRBV7-6,TGTGCCAGCAGCTCCTCCGAGCCAGATACGCAGTATTTT,CASSSSEPDTQYF
TRBJ1-2,-,-,14,TRBV27,TGTGCCAGCAGGCGAAGGATAGCTGACTATGGCTACACCTTC,CASRRRIADYGYTF
TRBJ1-1,-,TRBD1,14,TRBV4-1,TGCGCCAGCAGCGGAGACAGGGGGCAGTCTGAAGCTTTCTTT,CASSGDRGQSEAFF
TRBJ1-6,-,-,13,TRBV3-1/TRBV3-2,TGTGCCAGCAGCCAAAGGGGGGGCTCACCCCTCCACTTT,CASSQRGGSPLHF
TRBJ2-5,-,TRBD2,15,TRBV5-1,TGCGCCAGCAGCTTTGGGGGTAGCGGGGGAGAGACCCAGTACTTC,CASSFGGSGGETQYF
TRBJ2-5,-,-,14,TRBV28,TGTGCCAGCAGTTTGGGCGGGACTTTAGAGACCCAGTACTTC,CASSLGGTLETQYF
TRBJ1-4,-,-,16,TRBV18,TGTGCCAGCTCACCACCGAGTGCAGGGTCCAAAGAAAAACTGTTTTTT,CASSPPSAGSKEKLFF
TRBJ1-1,-,-,12,TRBV11-3,TGTGCCAGCAGCCCGTTTTCAGATGAAGCTTTCTTT,CASSPFSDEAFF
TRBJ1-1,-,-,15,TRBV11-3,TGTGCCAGCAGCAGGCAGGGTCCTATGAACACTGAAGCTTTCTTT,CASSRQGPMNTEAFF
TRBJ2-3,-,TRBD1,16,TRBV5-1,TGCGCCAGCAGCTTGGAGGTGTCAGGGGGCGCAGATACGCAGTATTTT,CASSLEVSGGADTQYF
TRBJ1-4,-,-,14,TRBV12-2,TGTGCAAGTCGCCCCAGAGGGTCAGCGGGAAAACTGTTTTTT,CASRPRGSAGKLFF
TRBJ2-5,-,-,12,TRBV6-5,TGTGCCAGCACGGGGATGTGGGAGACCCAGTACTTC,CASTGMWETQYF
TRBJ2-1,-,TRBD2,16,TRBV19,TGTGCCAGTAGTTGGGGGTCGGGAGGGCCCTCTAGTGAGCAGTTCTTC,CASSWGSGGPSSEQFF
TRBJ1-5,-,TRBD1,17,TRBV15,TGTGCCACCAGCAGAGATTGGGGACAGGGATTCGGTCAGCCCCAGCATTTT,CATSRDWGQGFGQPQHF
TRBJ2-6,-,-,18,TRBV3-1/TRBV3-2,TGTGCCAGCAGCCATCTCGAGGTCCGGGGGACTGGGGCCAACGTCCTGACTTTC,CASSHLEVRGTGANVLTF
TRBJ1-2,once,TRBD1,15,TRBV29-1,TGCAGCGTTGCGGGACAGGGGGGTTTCGACTATGGCTACACCTTC,CSVAGQGGFDYGYTF
TRBJ1-6,-,-,12,TRBV5-6,TGTGCCAGCAGCTTGGGCGGGGTTGCCCTCCACTTT,CASSLGGVALHF
TRBJ2-2,-,-,15,TRBV6-5,TGTGCCAGCAGTCCTATGTTTCAGAACACCGGGGAGCTGTTTTTT,CASSPMFQNTGELFF
TRBJ2-1,-,-,15,TRBV6-5,TGTGCCAGCAGTTACCGCAGGGGTAAGGGAAATGAGCAGTTCTTC,CASSYRRGKGNEQFF
TRBJ2-6,-,-,17,TRBV28,TGTGCCAGCAGTACTTTCGTATTCGGGTCTGGGGCCAACGTCCTGACTTTC,CASSTFVFGSGANVLTF
TRBJ2-7,-,-,14,TRBV6-5,TGTGCCAGCAGCCATGGAGGGGACGAAGGGGAGCAGTACTTC,CASSHGGDEGEQYF